This record looks at one T cell receptor (beta chain) sequence and its context. Original handling: Nucleated cell number was recorded as an estimate derived from reference gene primer amplification. Assay: immunoSEQ multiplex PCR; the TCRdb copy retains only in-frame clones and omits some. That table furnishes V, J and clone size, whereas the DNA furnished D and trimming. Here the sample spans 240,000 or so clones, around 90% being singletons. This entry is derived from a study of blood T cell repertoires in COVID-19. Study at large: Samples taken during acute and convalescent COVID-19 were collected in the United States, Italy and Spain. PBMCs, B-cell-depleted T cells, or T cells were the source of the cDNA or gDNA that made up the material.

The CDR3 extends over 13 amino acids. Trimming took off 5 bases at V and 5 bases at J, with 13 bases between the two ends. Germline V CDR1 and CDR2: SGHTA, FQGTGA. The source material was peripheral blood. This receptor was obtained from a woman in her twenties or thirties with acute or convalescent COVID-19. The rearrangement links TRBV7-3 to TRBJ2-7, with a weak D call TRBD1 (5 bases). CDR3 region: CASSPQGGDEQYF. DNA of the CDR3: TGTGCCAGCAGCCCGCAGGGTGGGGACGAGCAGTACTTC. The entire variable domain, with the rest obtained from reference TRBV7-3 and TRBJ2-7, is as follows: GAGVSQTPSNKVTEKGKYVELRCDPISGHTALYWYRQSLGQGPEFLIYFQGTGAADDSGLPNDRFFAVRPEGSVSTLKIQRTERGDSAVYLCASSPQGGDEQYFGPGTRLTVT.